Below are 30 T cell receptor beta chains sequenced from a single sample in a study of T cell repertoires in cytomegalovirus infection (dated by TCRdb to about 2019). The run used an Illumina HiSeq 1500. In-frame beta chains were kept once TCRdb had trimmed the public reads at Q25 with fastp and called clones with MiXCR. Identical CDR3 proteins give one entry, which carries the most common genes and DNA. Counted in this sample were about 180,000 distinct CDR3 sequences; about 18% of them appeared once. Approximately 26% of the sample belongs to the ten largest clones. The sample taken for sequencing was CD8+ T cells from PBMCs. The origin of the receptors is a human donor in good health (CMV status not recorded). Some clones in this sample may be carry-over from other donors' samples.

This clonotype came up a few times. V and J are TRBV4-3 and TRBJ2-3, with 9 bases that match TRBD2. The CDR3 has 16 amino acids. From germline, CDR1 is LGHNA and CDR2 YSLEER. The V gene end was trimmed by 0 bases and the J gene end by 5 bases; junction bases not matched to a gene: 6. For the CDR3, the DNA is TGCGCCAGCAGCCAAGATACGGGACTAGCCCAAGATACGCAGTATTTT. This translates into CASSQDTGLAQDTQYF.

V is TRBV20-1 and J is TRBJ2-1; 10 bases fit TRBD2. Losses at the gene ends were 2 bases for V and 0 bases for J; bases not matched to a gene: 10. Germline V gene sequence: CDR1 DFQATT, CDR2 SNEGSKA (reference sequence). This CDR3 has 18 residues. This CDR3 reads CSARPHGAGGSSYNEQFF. The DNA for the CDR3 is TGCAGTGCTAGACCCCATGGAGCGGGGGGGAGCTCCTACAATGAGCAGTTCTTC.

The genes are TRBV7-4 and TRBJ1-2; tentative D call: TRBD1 (5 bases). V lost 5 bases and J 1 base, leaving 17 bases between the germline ends. The germline CDR1 and CDR2 sequences are SGHVT and SQSDAQ. The CDR3 is 16 amino acids. The CDR3 here is CASSLVVGVLNYGYTF. CDR3 coding DNA: TGTGCCAGCAGCCTCGTCGTGGGGGTTCTTAACTATGGCTACACCTTC. Combining the CDR3 with reference TRBV7-4 and TRBJ1-2 gives the whole variable domain GAGVSQSPRYKVAKRGRDVALRCDSISGHVTLYWYRQTLGQGSEVLTYSQSDAQRDKSGRPSGRFSAERPERSVSTLKIQRTEQGDSAVYLCASSLVVGVLNYGYTFGSGTRLTVV.

J is TRBJ1-5 and V is TRBV28; the D is unclear. The V end was cut by 6 bases, the J end by 2 bases, with 17 bases between. The CDR3 contains 16 residues. The germline V gene encodes CDR1 MDHEN and CDR2 SYDVKM. The CDR3 spells CASSFLKRWGNQPQHF. CDR3 nucleotide sequence: TGTGCCAGCAGCTTTCTAAAAAGGTGGGGCAATCAGCCCCAGCATTTT.

This clonotype has only a few counts. The V gene is TRBV7-3, the J gene TRBJ2-5; D gene uncertain. Germline CDR1 and CDR2: SGHTA and FQGTGA. V lost 5 bases to trimming and J lost 3 bases, with 10 bases between them. CDR3 length: 13 residues. The CDR3 bases are TGTGCCAGCAGCCCTCCTTACGAAGAGACCCAGTACTTC. Its protein product is CASSPPYEETQYF.

This clonotype was seen only a few times. The genes are TRBV25-1 and TRBJ2-5, with 8 nucleotides matching TRBD2. This CDR3 spans 15 amino acids. J gave up 5 bases and V 5 bases, and 10 bases lay outside the gene matches. Per germline, CDR1 MGHDK and CDR2 SYGVNS. The CDR3 sequence is CASSTGIIAGETQYF. CDR3 sequence (DNA): TGTGCCAGCAGTACAGGGATCATAGCGGGGGAGACCCAGTACTTC.

This clonotype was observed a handful of times. V gene TRBV13 combines with J gene TRBJ1-2, with D uncertain. This CDR3 has 14 amino acids. Trimming removed 0 bases at V and 4 bases at J, with 9 bases between. The germline gives CDR1 PRHDT, CDR2 FYEKMQ (reference sequence). This CDR3 reads CASSLGQQIYGYTF. The CDR3 nucleotides read TGTGCCAGCAGCTTAGGGCAGCAAATCTATGGCTACACCTTC.

This chain links TRBV27 with TRBJ1-2; D possibly corresponds to TRBD1 (5 bases). With 9 bases removed from V and 0 bases from J, the gap between germline ends came to 20 bases. The germline V gene encodes CDR1 MNHEY and CDR2 SMNVEV (reference sequence). The CDR3 covers 16 residues. This CDR3 reads CASRGDHDSTNYGYTF. CDR3 DNA: TGTGCCAGTAGGGGAGATCATGACAGTACTAACTATGGCTACACCTTC.

This clonotype was observed a handful of times. This sequence joins TRBV7-9 and TRBJ2-7; 9 bases map to TRBD1. The J segment lost 6 bases and the V segment lost 2 bases, leaving 8 bases of the junction unmatched. The germline V gene encodes CDR1 SEHNR and CDR2 FQNEAQ (reference sequence). The CDR3 extends over 15 amino acids. The CDR3 region is CASSLSPGQGPEQYF. CDR3 DNA sequence: TGTGCCAGCAGCTTAAGCCCGGGACAGGGACCCGAGCAGTACTTC.

V gene TRBV12-3 or TRBV12-4 combines with J gene TRBJ2-5; 11 nucleotides agree with TRBD1. V shed 1 base and J 2 bases; nucleotides not matched to a gene: 6. The CDR3 length is 17 residues. The CDR3 protein is CASSLGTGGGGQETQYF. The CDR3 DNA reads TGTGCCAGCAGTTTAGGGACAGGGGGCGGTGGGCAAGAGACCCAGTACTTC.

This clonotype has a handful of counts. DNA of the CDR3: TGTGCCTGGAGTGTTGTTCTGGGGTTCGACGAGCAGTACTTC. Protein product: CAWSVVLGFDEQYF. The rearrangement joins TRBV30 to TRBJ2-7; D not resolved. The CDR3 is 14 amino acids. The germline V and J ends were trimmed by 0 bases and 5 bases, with 14 bases remaining between them. CDR1 and CDR2 from the germline V gene are GTSNPN and SVGIG (reference sequence).

Many counts were recorded for this clonotype. J is TRBJ1-1 and V is TRBV7-8, with D unresolved. The CDR3 is made up of 14 amino acids. Trimming pared 1 base from V and 0 bases from J, leaving 6 bases between. Germline V gene data show CDR1 as SGHVS and CDR2 as FQNEAQ. CDR3 amino acids: CASSLGRMNTEAFF. CDR3 nucleotide sequence: TGTGCCAGCAGCTTAGGACGGATGAACACTGAAGCTTTCTTT.

This clonotype was picked up a small number of times. The chain joins TRBV29-1 to TRBJ1-1, with unresolved D. Trimming pared 7 bases from V and 1 base from J, leaving 7 bases between. Germline CDR1 is SQVTM and CDR2 is ANQGSEA. There are 11 residues in the CDR3. The CDR3 DNA reads TGCAGCGCTTCAGGGAACACTGAAGCTTTCTTT. Protein: CSASGNTEAFF.

This chain connects TRBV7-3 to TRBJ2-1, with 7 bases matching TRBD2. J gave up 4 bases and V 1 base, and 7 bases lay outside the gene matches. The CDR3 has 16 residues. Germline CDR1 SGHTA, CDR2 FQGTGA. CDR3 nucleotides: TGTGCCAGCAGCTTAATCGAGCGGGGAAGTTACAATGAGCAGTTCTTC. Amino acids: CASSLIERGSYNEQFF. Full variable domain (missing parts from reference TRBV7-3 and TRBJ2-1): GAGVSQTPSNKVTEKGKYVELRCDPISGHTALYWYRQSLGQGPEFLIYFQGTGAADDSGLPNDRFFAVRPEGSVSTLKIQRTERGDSAVYLCASSLIERGSYNEQFFGPGTRLTVL.

J is TRBJ2-1 and V is TRBV27; D not certain. The CDR3 length is 13 residues. Germline V CDR1 and CDR2: MNHEY, SMNVEV (reference sequence). Trimming removed 0 bases at V and 7 bases at J, with 7 bases between. DNA for the CDR3: TGTGCCAGCAGTTTATCCCCCTGGAATGAGCAGTTCTTC. Encoded protein: CASSLSPWNEQFF.

J is TRBJ2-1 and V is TRBV7-9; 7 bases match TRBD1. J gave up 4 bases and V 5 bases, and 14 bases lay outside the gene matches. The CDR3 totals 17 residues. CDR1 and CDR2 (germline): SEHNR, FQNEAQ (reference sequence). The CDR3: CASSGENDRVRYNEQFF. The CDR3 region has the DNA TGTGCCAGCAGCGGAGAGAACGACAGGGTTCGGTACAATGAGCAGTTCTTC.

V is TRBV5-6 and J is TRBJ2-3; D unclear. The CDR3 has 12 residues. Germline values: CDR1 SGHDT, CDR2 YYEEEE. Trimming shortened V by 3 bases and J by 2 bases, and 4 bases separated the two germline ends. CDR3 nucleotides: TGTGCCAGCAGCTGGACCACAGATACGCAGTATTTT. It yields the protein CASSWTTDTQYF.

This clonotype showed up just a few times. This sequence joins TRBV6-2 or TRBV6-3 and TRBJ2-7; tentatively, D is TRBD2 (5 bases). From germline, CDR1 is MNHEY and CDR2 SVGEGT. This CDR3 has 14 amino acids. Trimming removed 2 bases at V and 3 bases at J, with 11 bases between. The DNA of the CDR3 is TGTGCCAGCAGTTACCGAGGCGGGTACTACGAGCAGTACTTC. This gives the protein CASSYRGGYYEQYF.

The chain combines TRBV7-2 with TRBJ2-3; D call uncertain. V was pared by 1 base and J by 2 bases, with 7 bases between. Germline V gene sequence: CDR1 SGHTA, CDR2 FQGNSA. This CDR3 contains 14 residues. CDR3 in amino acids: CASSLGRFTDTQYF. The CDR3 DNA reads TGTGCCAGCAGCTTAGGCAGGTTCACAGATACGCAGTATTTT.

V usage is TRBV11-2 and J usage is TRBJ1-1, with D unclear. V was pared by 3 bases and J by 8 bases, with 7 bases between. The CDR3 is 11 residues long. Germline V lookup: CDR1 SGHAT, CDR2 FQNNGV. The CDR3 loop reads CASSFGLEAFF. The CDR3 coding sequence is TGTGCCAGCAGCTTCGGATTAGAAGCTTTCTTT.

This clonotype was seen a few times. V usage is TRBV4-1 and J usage is TRBJ1-1; 10 bases match TRBD1. The CDR3 sequence is 19 residues long. Germline V lookup: CDR1 MGHRA, CDR2 YSYEKL. Losses at the gene ends were 0 bases for V and 1 base for J; bases not matched to a gene: 11. The CDR3 DNA is TGCGCCAGCAGCCAAGAGAGACCGGGACAGGGGCTTTGGAACACTGAAGCTTTCTTT. This translates into CASSQERPGQGLWNTEAFF.

The V call is TRBV6-2 or TRBV6-3, the J call TRBJ1-1; D ambiguous. Germline CDR1 reads MNHEY; CDR2 reads SVGEGT. V was trimmed by 3 bases and J by 1 base, leaving 12 bases between them. The CDR3 is 15 residues long. For the CDR3, the DNA is TGTGCCAGCAGTTATACCGAACACCCGAACACTGAAGCTTTCTTT. Amino acid sequence: CASSYTEHPNTEAFF.

This clonotype was counted between two and nine times. The rearrangement links TRBV12-3 or TRBV12-4 to TRBJ2-7; 8 nucleotides line up with TRBD1. CDR3 length: 14 residues. Trimming took 4 bases from V and 4 from J; bases not matched to a gene: 6. CDR3 sequence reads: CASSWGTGGYEQYF. As DNA, the CDR3 is TGTGCCAGCAGTTGGGGGACAGGTGGTTACGAGCAGTACTTC.

The chain couples TRBV7-9 to TRBJ2-3; 8 nucleotides align to TRBD1. Trimming took 3 bases from V and 4 from J; bases not matched to a gene: 6. The CDR3 contains 15 residues. Per the germline V gene, CDR1 is SEHNR and CDR2 is FQNEAQ (reference sequence). The CDR3 DNA follows: TGTGCCAGCAGCTTCCTCAGGGGGCAGCCAGATACGCAGTATTTT. Its translation: CASSFLRGQPDTQYF.

This clonotype has a handful of counts. The chain employs TRBV10-2 and TRBJ2-3; D is tentatively TRBD1 or TRBD2 (5 bases each). Trimming removed 1 base at V and 1 base at J, with 9 bases between. The CDR3 is made up of 15 amino acids. Germline lookup yields CDR1 WSHSY and CDR2 SAAADI. For the CDR3, the DNA is TGCGCCAGCAGTGAGTATGAGGGGCGCACAGATACGCAGTATTTT. Its translation: CASSEYEGRTDTQYF.

This clonotype has only a few counts. V usage is TRBV4-1 and J usage is TRBJ1-2, with D unresolved. The CDR3 extends over 14 amino acids. The germline V and J ends were trimmed by 0 bases and 2 bases, with 7 bases remaining between them. Germline CDR1 is MGHRA and CDR2 is YSYEKL. CDR3 sequence (DNA): TGCGCCAGCAGCCAAGATCAATACAACTATGGCTACACCTTC. It is translated as CASSQDQYNYGYTF.

V gene TRBV29-1 combines with J gene TRBJ1-1; tentative D call: TRBD1 (5 bases). The length of the CDR3 is 17 residues. The germline V gene has CDR1 SQVTM and CDR2 ANQGSEA. V was shortened by 6 bases and J by 2 bases, with 25 bases between the two germline ends. The DNA for the CDR3 is TGCAGCGTGATGTCCTGGGGTCGAGTGGGGGTAAACACTGAAGCTTTCTTT. This translates into CSVMSWGRVGVNTEAFF.

This clonotype has just a few counts. The rearrangement uses TRBV28 and TRBJ1-2; TRBD1 agrees at 7 bases. CDR1 is MDHEN and CDR2 is SYDVKM in the germline V gene. V lost 5 bases and J lost 0; bases outside the gene matches: 15. This CDR3 comprises 18 residues. The CDR3 here is CASSHSVSGRGANYGYTF. The DNA for the CDR3 is TGTGCCAGCAGTCACTCTGTCTCGGGCAGGGGGGCTAACTATGGCTACACCTTC.

The table lists this clonotype with a few counts. This rearrangement joins TRBV20-1 to TRBJ2-1; D unclear. Germline-derived CDR1 and CDR2 are DFQATT and SNEGSKA (reference sequence). Trimming took 2 bases from V and 0 from J, leaving 17 bases between them. CDR3 length: 17 residues. This chain's CDR3 is CSARYLPSSISYNEQFF. CDR3 DNA: TGCAGTGCTAGATACCTCCCCTCCTCCATCTCCTACAATGAGCAGTTCTTC.

V gene TRBV7-2 combines with J gene TRBJ2-5; D ambiguous. V was shortened by 2 bases and J by 4 bases, with 8 bases between the two germline ends. Germline V gene lookup returns CDR1 SGHTA and CDR2 FQGNSA. This CDR3 spans 13 amino acids. CDR3 sequence: CASSLLGVETQYF. In DNA, the CDR3 is TGTGCCAGCAGCTTACTGGGCGTAGAGACCCAGTACTTC.